A selection of T cell receptor beta chains follows, all from one sample in a study of Graves' ophthalmopathy and Graves' hyperthyroidism. TCRdb called the multiplex PCR reads again in MiXCR, with one record for every CDR3 protein. The sample lists some 210,000 distinct CDR3 sequences; approximately 29% were seen once. The sample consisted of peripheral blood. The receptors stem from a man in his fifties with Graves' ophthalmopathy. CDR3s include the opening cysteine and the closing phenylalanine or tryptophan. A D gene is named only where the DNA matches it firmly. Clone size is stated in some rows and not others, as once, few, many or a class when expanded.

many,TRBJ2-7,NA,TRBV28,CASSADIPYEQYF,TGTGCCAGCAGTGCGGACATACCCTACGAGCAGTACTTC
many,TRBJ2-7,NA,TRBV6-1,CASSELRDAYEQYF,TGTGCCAGCAGTGAACTGAGGGACGCCTACGAGCAGTACTTC
many,TRBJ1-5,TRBD1,TRBV6-1,CASSGQGALRPQHF,TGTGCCAGCAGTGGCCAGGGGGCCTTGAGGCCCCAGCATTTT
NA,TRBJ2-7,NA,TRBV28,CASSGNRSPTYEQYF,TGTGCCAGCAGCGGAAACAGAAGCCCAACCTACGAGCAGTACTTC
many,TRBJ2-2,NA,TRBV4-1,CASSQSPGAANTGELFF,TGCGCCAGCAGCCAAAGCCCGGGGGCTGCGAACACCGGGGAGCTGTTTTTT
many,TRBJ2-2,TRBD1,TRBV12-3/TRBV12-4,CASTPTGGTGELFF,TGTGCCAGCACCCCCACAGGGGGCACCGGGGAGCTGTTTTTT
many,TRBJ1-5,NA,TRBV28,CASSLQGAALVQPQHF,TGTGCCAGCAGTTTACAAGGGGCGGCCTTAGTTCAGCCCCAGCATTTT
many,TRBJ2-7,TRBD2,TRBV7-3,CASSLTPWEGDEQYF,TGTGCCAGCAGCTTAACTCCATGGGAGGGCGACGAGCAGTACTTC
NA,TRBJ1-6,NA,TRBV15,CATSGPGRSPLHF,TGTGCCACCAGCGGACCCGGGCGGTCACCCCTCCACTTT
many,TRBJ1-5,TRBD1,TRBV28,CASSLGTGDQPQHF,TGTGCCAGCAGTTTAGGGACAGGCGATCAGCCCCAGCATTTT
few,TRBJ2-7,TRBD2,TRBV6-2/TRBV6-3,CASSYSELTSGISSYEQYF,TGTGCCAGCAGTTACAGCGAATTGACTAGCGGCATTAGCTCCTACGAGCAGTACTTC
many,TRBJ1-2,NA,TRBV28,CASSLRTAYGYTF,TGTGCCAGCAGTCTCCGGACGGCCTATGGCTACACCTTC